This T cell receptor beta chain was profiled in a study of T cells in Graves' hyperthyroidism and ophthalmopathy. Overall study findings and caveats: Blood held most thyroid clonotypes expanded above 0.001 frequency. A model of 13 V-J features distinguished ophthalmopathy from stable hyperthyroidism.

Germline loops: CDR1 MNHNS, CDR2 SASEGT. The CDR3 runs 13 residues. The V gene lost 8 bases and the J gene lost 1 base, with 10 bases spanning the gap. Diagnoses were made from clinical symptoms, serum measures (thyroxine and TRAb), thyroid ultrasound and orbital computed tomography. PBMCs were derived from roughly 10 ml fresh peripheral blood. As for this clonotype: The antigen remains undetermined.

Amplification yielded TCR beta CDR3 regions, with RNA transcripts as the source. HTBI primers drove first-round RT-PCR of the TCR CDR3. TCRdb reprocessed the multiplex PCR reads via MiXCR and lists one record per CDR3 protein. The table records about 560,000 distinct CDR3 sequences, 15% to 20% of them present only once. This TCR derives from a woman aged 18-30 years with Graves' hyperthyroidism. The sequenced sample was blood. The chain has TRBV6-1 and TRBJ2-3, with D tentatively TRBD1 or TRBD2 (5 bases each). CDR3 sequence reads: CASLGTGTDTQYF. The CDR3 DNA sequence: TGTGCCAGCCTCGGGACGGGCACAGATACGCAGTATTTT.